The 9 T cell receptor beta chains listed next were all sequenced from one sample in a study of T cell repertoires in cytomegalovirus infection. TCRdb recomputed calls from the reads with MiXCR, one row per CDR3 protein. The profile covers roughly 76,000 distinct CDR3 sequences, with more than 3% appearing a single time and around 4.4% taken by the ten largest. The sequenced sample was PBMCs. Receptors originate from a human donor in good health (CMV status not recorded). Some clones in this sample may be carry-over from other donors' samples.

The rearrangement links TRBV19 to TRBJ2-2; tentative D call: TRBD2 (6 bases). The germline V gene has CDR1 LNHDA and CDR2 SQIVND (reference sequence). The CDR3 is 18 residues long. V lost 8 bases and J lost 5, with 27 bases in between. The CDR3 DNA sequence: TGTGCCAGTTATGCTTCAAATCGGGGGTCGGGGAAGACCGGGGAGCTGTTTTTT. Translation gives CASYASNRGSGKTGELFF.

This clonotype was picked up many times. This chain connects TRBV11-2 to TRBJ1-1; D not certain. The germline V and J ends were trimmed by 5 bases and 3 bases, with 22 bases remaining between them. The CDR3 is 17 amino acids. The V gene's germline CDR1 is SGHAT and CDR2 FQNNGV. As DNA, the CDR3 is TGTGCCAGCAGCCCCCCGGTGTTCCGACTTGGTCACACTGAAGCTTTCTTT. It translates to CASSPPVFRLGHTEAFF.

This clonotype was recorded at least ten times. The chain couples TRBV12-3 or TRBV12-4 to TRBJ1-4, with a possible D match to TRBD1 (6 bases). V was trimmed by 11 bases and J by 8 bases, leaving 18 bases between them. This CDR3 has 13 residues. CDR3 protein: CAVPDGGGEKLFF. Here the CDR3 DNA reads TGTGCCGTTCCTGACGGAGGGGGGGAAAAACTGTTTTTT.

This clonotype was seen many times. V usage is TRBV30 and J usage is TRBJ1-5; D is unresolved. This CDR3 comprises 13 residues. With 2 bases removed from V and 7 bases from J, the gap between germline ends came to 12 bases. CDR1 and CDR2 (germline): GTSNPN, SVGIG (reference sequence). This CDR3 reads CAWSQAIQQPQHF. The CDR3 region has the DNA TGTGCCTGGAGTCAGGCGATACAGCAGCCCCAGCATTTT.

This clonotype has at least ten counts. This rearrangement joins TRBV30 to TRBJ2-1; no firm D call. The CDR3 covers 14 residues. Looked up from germline, CDR1 is GTSNPN and CDR2 is SVGIG (reference sequence). Trimming removed 5 bases at V and 6 bases at J, with 17 bases between. CDR3 protein: CAWSLSAWGNEQFF. The CDR3 coding sequence is TGTGCCTGGTCTTTGTCAGCTTGGGGCAATGAGCAGTTCTTC.

This clonotype occurred many times. The V call is TRBV12-5, the J call TRBJ1-1, with D hard to call. With 8 bases removed from V and 6 bases from J, the gap between germline ends came to 16 bases. The germline V gene has CDR1 LGHNT and CDR2 FRNRAP. The CDR3 has 13 residues. Here the CDR3 reads CASSGVVGAEAFF. In nucleotides, the CDR3 is TGTGCTAGTAGCGGGGTGGTGGGAGCTGAAGCTTTCTTT. The variable domain in full, completed from reference TRBV12-5 and TRBJ1-1, reads DARVTQTPRHKVTEMGQEVTMRCQPILGHNTVFWYRQTMMQGLELLAYFRNRAPLDDSGMPKDRFSAEMPDATLATLKIQPSEPRDSAVYFCASSGVVGAEAFFGQGTRLTVV.

This clonotype was seen at least ten times. The rearrangement uses TRBV19 and TRBJ2-5, with D tentatively TRBD1 or TRBD2 (5 bases each). The V end was cut by 3 bases, the J end by 5 bases, with 13 bases between. Germline V gene sequence: CDR1 LNHDA, CDR2 SQIVND (reference sequence). CDR3 size: 14 residues. CDR3 coding DNA: TGTGCCAGTAGTATCTTAAGTGGGGACGAGACCCAGTACTTC. This translates into CASSILSGDETQYF.

This clonotype showed up many times. J is TRBJ1-2 and V is TRBV6-5; possible D gene TRBD1, 6 bases. This CDR3 spans 15 amino acids. Germline V gives CDR1 MNHEY, CDR2 SVGAGI. Between the trimmed V and J ends, which lost 5 bases and 4 bases, there was a span of 17 bases. DNA for the CDR3: TGTGCCAGCAGTCAACCGGGACATACGTCCTATGGCTACACCTTC. This gives the protein CASSQPGHTSYGYTF.

This clonotype was recorded at least ten times. The V gene is TRBV15, the J gene TRBJ2-4; no clear D. V shed 0 bases and J shed 0 bases, with 6 bases lying between them. The CDR3 is made up of 15 amino acids. The germline CDR1 and CDR2 sequences are LNHNV and YYDKDF (reference sequence). CDR3 sequence reads: CATSRDFIAKNIQYF. The CDR3, as DNA: TGTGCCACCAGCAGAGATTTTATAGCCAAAAACATTCAGTACTTC.